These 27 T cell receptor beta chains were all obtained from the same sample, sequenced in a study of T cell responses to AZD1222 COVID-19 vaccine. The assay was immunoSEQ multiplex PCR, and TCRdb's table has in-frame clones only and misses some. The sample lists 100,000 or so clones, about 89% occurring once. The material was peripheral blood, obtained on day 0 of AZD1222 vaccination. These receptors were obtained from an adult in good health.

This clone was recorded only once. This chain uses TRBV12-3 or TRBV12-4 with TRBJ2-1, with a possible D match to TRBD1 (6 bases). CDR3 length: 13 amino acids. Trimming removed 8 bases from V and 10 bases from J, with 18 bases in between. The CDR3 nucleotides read TGTGCCAGCGGCCCCGCGTGGGGGCGGGAGCAGTTCTTC. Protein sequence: CASGPAWGREQFF.

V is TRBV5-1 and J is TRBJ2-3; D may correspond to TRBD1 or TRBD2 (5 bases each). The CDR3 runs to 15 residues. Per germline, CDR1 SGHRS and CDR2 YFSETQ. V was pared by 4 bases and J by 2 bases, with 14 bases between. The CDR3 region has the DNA TGCGCCAGCAGCCCAACGGGGCCCTCCACAGATACGCAGTATTTT. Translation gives CASSPTGPSTDTQYF.

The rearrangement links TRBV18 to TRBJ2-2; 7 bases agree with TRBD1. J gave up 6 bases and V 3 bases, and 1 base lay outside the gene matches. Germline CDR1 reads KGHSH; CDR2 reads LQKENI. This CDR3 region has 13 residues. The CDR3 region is CASSPDRAGELFF. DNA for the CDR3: TGTGCCAGCTCACCCGACAGGGCCGGGGAGCTGTTTTTT. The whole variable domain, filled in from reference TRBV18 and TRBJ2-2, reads NAGVMQNPRHLVRRRGQEARLRCSPMKGHSHVYWYRQLPEEGLKFMVYLQKENIIDESGMPKERFSAEFPKEGPSILRIQQVVRGDSAAYFCASSPDRAGELFFGEGSRLTVL.

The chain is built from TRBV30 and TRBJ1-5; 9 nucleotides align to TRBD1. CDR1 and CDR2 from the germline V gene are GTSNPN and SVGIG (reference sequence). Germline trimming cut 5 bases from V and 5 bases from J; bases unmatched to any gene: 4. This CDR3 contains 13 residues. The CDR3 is CAWGGQGYQPQHF. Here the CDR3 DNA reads TGTGCCTGGGGGGGACAGGGCTATCAGCCCCAGCATTTT.

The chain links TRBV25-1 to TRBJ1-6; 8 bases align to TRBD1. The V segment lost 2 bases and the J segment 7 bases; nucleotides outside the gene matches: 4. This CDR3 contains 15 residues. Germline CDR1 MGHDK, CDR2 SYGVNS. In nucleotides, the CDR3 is TGTGCCAGCAGTGAAGGGGACAGGCTAAATTCACCCCTCCACTTT. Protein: CASSEGDRLNSPLHF.

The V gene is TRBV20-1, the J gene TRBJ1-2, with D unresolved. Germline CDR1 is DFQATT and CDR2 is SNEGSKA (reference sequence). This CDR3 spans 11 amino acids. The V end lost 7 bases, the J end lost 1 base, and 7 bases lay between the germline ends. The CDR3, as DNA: TGCAGTGTGGCATTTAACTATGGCTACACCTTC. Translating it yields CSVAFNYGYTF.

The CDR3 region has the DNA TGTGCCAGCAGTGGGGAATTACCACTATTGACAGGGAGATATGGCTACACCTTC. Translating it yields CASSGELPLLTGRYGYTF. The V and J genes are TRBV2 and TRBJ1-2; TRBD1 aligns across 7 bases. The ends lost 4 bases at V and 5 bases at J; junction bases unmatched: 19. Looked up from germline, CDR1 is SNHLY and CDR2 is FYNNEI. There are 18 residues in the CDR3.

The CDR3 region is CASSGQGIVYSPLHF. The CDR3 DNA sequence: TGTGCCAGCAGCGGACAGGGGATCGTTTATTCACCCCTCCACTTT. This sequence joins TRBV7-2 and TRBJ1-6; 9 nucleotides match TRBD1. Germline V gene lookup returns CDR1 SGHTA and CDR2 FQGNSA. The V segment lost 5 bases and the J segment 8 bases; nucleotides outside the gene matches: 7. CDR3 size: 15 residues.

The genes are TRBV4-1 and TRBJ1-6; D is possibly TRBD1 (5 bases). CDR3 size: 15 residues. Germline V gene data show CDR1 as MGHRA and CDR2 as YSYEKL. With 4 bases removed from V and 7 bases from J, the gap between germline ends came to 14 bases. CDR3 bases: TGCGCCAGCAGCCGGACCACGGGGACGAATTCACCCCTCCACTTT. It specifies CASSRTTGTNSPLHF.

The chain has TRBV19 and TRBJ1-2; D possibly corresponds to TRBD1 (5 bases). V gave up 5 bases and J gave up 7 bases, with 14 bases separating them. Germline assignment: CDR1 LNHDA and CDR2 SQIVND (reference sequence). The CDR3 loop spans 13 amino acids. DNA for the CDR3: TGTGCCAGTAGTCGGTTGGGGCAAATTGGCTACACCTTC. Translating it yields CASSRLGQIGYTF.

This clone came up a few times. The CDR3 region is CASQESANYGYTF. The CDR3 DNA reads as TGTGCCAGCCAAGAGTCCGCTAACTATGGCTACACCTTC. The J gene is TRBJ1-2, the V gene TRBV6-5; D is unresolved. This CDR3 has 13 residues. V lost 8 bases to trimming and J lost 0 bases, with 10 bases between them. In germline, CDR1 is MNHEY, CDR2 SVGAGI.

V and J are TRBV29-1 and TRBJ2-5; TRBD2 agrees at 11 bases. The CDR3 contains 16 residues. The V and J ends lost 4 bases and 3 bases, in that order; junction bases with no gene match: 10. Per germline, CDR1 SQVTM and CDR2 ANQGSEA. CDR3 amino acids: CSVVEGGSGGEETQYF. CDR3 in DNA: TGCAGCGTTGTCGAAGGGGGTAGCGGGGGGGAAGAGACCCAGTACTTC.

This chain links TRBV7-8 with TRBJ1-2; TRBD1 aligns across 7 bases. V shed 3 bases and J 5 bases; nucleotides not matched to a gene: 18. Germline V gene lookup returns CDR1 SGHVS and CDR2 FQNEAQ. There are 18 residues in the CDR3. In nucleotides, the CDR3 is TGTGCCAGCAGCTTGGGGGGGGCAGGGGGAATTAATATATATGGCTACACCTTC. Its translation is CASSLGGAGGINIYGYTF.

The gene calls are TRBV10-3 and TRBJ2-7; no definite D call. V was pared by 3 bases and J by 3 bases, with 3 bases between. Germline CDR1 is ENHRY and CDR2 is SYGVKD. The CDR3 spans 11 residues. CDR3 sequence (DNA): TGTGCCATCAGTGACCTCTACGAGCAGTACTTC. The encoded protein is CAISDLYEQYF.

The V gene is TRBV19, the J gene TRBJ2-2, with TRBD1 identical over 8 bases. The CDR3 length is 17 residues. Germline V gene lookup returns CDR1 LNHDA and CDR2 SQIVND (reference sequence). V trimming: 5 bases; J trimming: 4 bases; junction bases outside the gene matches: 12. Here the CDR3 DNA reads TGTGCCAGTAGTCCCCGCCGGACAGGGCTGCCCACCGGGGAGCTGTTTTTT. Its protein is CASSPRRTGLPTGELFF.

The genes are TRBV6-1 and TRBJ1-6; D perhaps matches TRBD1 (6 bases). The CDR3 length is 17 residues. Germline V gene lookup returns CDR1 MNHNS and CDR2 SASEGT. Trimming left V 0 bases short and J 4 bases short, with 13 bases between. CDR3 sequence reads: CASSEAAGVAYNSPLHF. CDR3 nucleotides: TGTGCCAGCAGTGAAGCAGCAGGGGTGGCATATAATTCACCCCTCCACTTT.

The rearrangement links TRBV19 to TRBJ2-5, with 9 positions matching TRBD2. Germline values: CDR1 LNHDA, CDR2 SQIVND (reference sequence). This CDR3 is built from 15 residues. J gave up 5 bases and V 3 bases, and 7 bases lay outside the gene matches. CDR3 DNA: TGTGCCAGTAGTATGAGGTTAGCGGGGGTGGAGACCCAGTACTTC. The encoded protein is CASSMRLAGVETQYF.

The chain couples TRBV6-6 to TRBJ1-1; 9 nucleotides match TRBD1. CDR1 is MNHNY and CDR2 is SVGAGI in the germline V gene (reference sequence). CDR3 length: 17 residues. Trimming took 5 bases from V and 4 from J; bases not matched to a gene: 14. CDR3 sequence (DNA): TGTGCCAGCAGTCGACAGAATACAGGGGGCAGGGGCACTGAAGCTTTCTTT. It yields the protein CASSRQNTGGRGTEAFF.

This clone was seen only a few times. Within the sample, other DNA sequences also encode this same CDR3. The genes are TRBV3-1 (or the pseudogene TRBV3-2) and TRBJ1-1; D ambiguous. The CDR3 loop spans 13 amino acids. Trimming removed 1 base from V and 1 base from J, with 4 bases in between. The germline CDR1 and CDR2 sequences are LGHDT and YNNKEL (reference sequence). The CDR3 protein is CASSQGGNTEAFF. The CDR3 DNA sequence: TGTGCCAGCAGCCAAGGGGGGAACACTGAAGCTTTCTTT.

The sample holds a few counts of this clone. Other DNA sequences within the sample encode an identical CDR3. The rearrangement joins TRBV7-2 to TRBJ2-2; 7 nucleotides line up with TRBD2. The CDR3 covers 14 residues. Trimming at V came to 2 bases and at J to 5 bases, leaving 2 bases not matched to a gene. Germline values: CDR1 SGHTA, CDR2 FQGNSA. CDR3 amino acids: CASSLRGGTGELFF. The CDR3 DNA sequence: TGTGCCAGCAGCTTACGCGGGGGTACCGGGGAGCTGTTTTTT.

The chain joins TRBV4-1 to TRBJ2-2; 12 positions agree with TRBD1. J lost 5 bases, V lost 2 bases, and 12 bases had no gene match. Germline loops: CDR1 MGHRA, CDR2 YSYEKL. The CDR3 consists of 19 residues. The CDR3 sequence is CASSQPLGTGGAITGELFF. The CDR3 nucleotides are TGCGCCAGCAGCCAACCCCTCGGGACAGGGGGCGCGATAACCGGGGAGCTGTTTTTT.

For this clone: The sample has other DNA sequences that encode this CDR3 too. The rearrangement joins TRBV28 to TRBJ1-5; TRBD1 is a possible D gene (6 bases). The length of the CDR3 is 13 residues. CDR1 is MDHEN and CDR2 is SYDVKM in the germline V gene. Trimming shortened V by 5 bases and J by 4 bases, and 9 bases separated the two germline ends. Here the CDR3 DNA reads TGTGCCAGCAGTCGGACAGTTAATCAGCCCCAGCATTTT. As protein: CASSRTVNQPQHF. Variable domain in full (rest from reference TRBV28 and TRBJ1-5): DVKVTQSSRYLVKRTGEKVFLECVQDMDHENMFWYRQDPGLGLRLIYFSYDVKMKEKGDIPEGYSVSREKKERFSLILESASTNQTSMYLCASSRTVNQPQHFGDGTRLSIL.

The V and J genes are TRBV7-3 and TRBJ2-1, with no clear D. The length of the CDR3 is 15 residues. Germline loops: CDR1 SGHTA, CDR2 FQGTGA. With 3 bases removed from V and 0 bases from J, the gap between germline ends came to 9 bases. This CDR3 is CASSFGGNSYNEQFF. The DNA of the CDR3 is TGTGCCAGCAGCTTTGGCGGAAACTCCTACAATGAGCAGTTCTTC.

CDR3 sequence (DNA): TGTGCTAGTGGTAGCAGGACAGCGAACACTGAAGCTTTCTTT. Translating gives CASGSRTANTEAFF. V usage is TRBV12-5 and J usage is TRBJ1-1; perhaps TRBD1 as D (6 bases). V shed 5 bases and J shed 1 base, with 11 bases lying between them. Germline V CDR1 and CDR2: LGHNT, FRNRAP. This CDR3 spans 14 amino acids. Drawing the rest from reference TRBV12-5 and TRBJ1-1, the complete variable domain is DARVTQTPRHKVTEMGQEVTMRCQPILGHNTVFWYRQTMMQGLELLAYFRNRAPLDDSGMPKDRFSAEMPDATLATLKIQPSEPRDSAVYFCASGSRTANTEAFFGQGTRLTVV.

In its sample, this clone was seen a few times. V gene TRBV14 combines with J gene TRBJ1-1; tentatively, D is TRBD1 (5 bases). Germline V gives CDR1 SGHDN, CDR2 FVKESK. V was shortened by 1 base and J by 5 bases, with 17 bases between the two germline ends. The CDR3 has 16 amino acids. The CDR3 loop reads CASSQVAGVRGTEAFF. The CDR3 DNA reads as TGTGCCAGCAGCCAAGTGGCCGGGGTAAGGGGTACTGAAGCTTTCTTT.

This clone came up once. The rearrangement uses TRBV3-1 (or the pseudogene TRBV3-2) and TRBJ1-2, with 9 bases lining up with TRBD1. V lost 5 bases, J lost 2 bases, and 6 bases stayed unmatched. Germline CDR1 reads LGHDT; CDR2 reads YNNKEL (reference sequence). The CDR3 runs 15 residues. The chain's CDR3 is CASSISGTGNYGYTF. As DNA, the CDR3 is TGTGCCAGCAGCATTTCCGGGACAGGGAACTATGGCTACACCTTC.

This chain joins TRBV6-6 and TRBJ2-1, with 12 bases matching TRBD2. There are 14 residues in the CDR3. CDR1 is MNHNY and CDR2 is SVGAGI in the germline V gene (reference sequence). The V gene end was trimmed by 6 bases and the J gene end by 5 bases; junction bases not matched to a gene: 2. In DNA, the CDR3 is TGTGCCAGCAGGCGGACTAGCGGGGACAATGAGCAGTTCTTC. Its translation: CASRRTSGDNEQFF.